The rows below give T cell receptor beta chains drawn from one sample of a study of T cells in localized non-small cell lung cancer. Produced via immunoSEQ multiplex PCR; TCRdb's table is partial and in-frame only. The table includes some 36,000 clones, just over 85% detected once. Sample: peripheral blood mononuclear cells, taken before any cancer treatment. The receptors here all came from a male donor aged 60 or over with stage II lung adenocarcinoma. Both conserved end residues are part of each CDR3. A D gene is named only where the DNA matches it firmly. Size is stated for part of the rows, as once, few or many counts, or as a class when the clone is expanded.

>NA|TRBV19|NA|TRBJ1-3
CASSQTGSGNTIYF
TGTGCCAGTAGCCAGACAGGATCTGGAAACACCATATATTTT
>NA|TRBV7-9|NA|TRBJ2-5
CASSRGAETGKTQYF
TGTGCCAGCAGCAGGGGAGCGGAGACGGGGAAGACCCAGTACTTC
>few|TRBV25-1|NA|TRBJ2-7
CACDSGLNSYEQYF
TGTGCCTGTGACTCGGGACTGAACTCCTACGAGCAGTACTTC
>NA|TRBV5-4|TRBD1|TRBJ2-7
CASSLAESGQGTYEQYF
TGTGCCAGCAGCTTGGCCGAATCGGGACAGGGGACCTACGAGCAGTACTTC
>NA|TRBV27|NA|TRBJ1-4
CASSSTQGVEKLFF
TGTGCCAGCAGTTCGACACAGGGAGTGGAAAAACTGTTTTTT
>NA|TRBV5-4|TRBD1|TRBJ2-5
CASSAGQGALIQETQYF
TGTGCCAGCAGCGCGGGACAGGGGGCCTTGATCCAAGAGACCCAGTACTTC
>NA|TRBV5-1|NA|TRBJ2-5
CASSLDPGRQTQYF
TGCGCCAGCAGCTTGGATCCAGGGCGACAGACCCAGTACTTC
>NA|TRBV20-1|NA|TRBJ1-2
CSARDQGYTF
TGCAGTGCTAGAGATCAGGGCTACACCTTC
>NA|TRBV6-1|NA|TRBJ2-7
CASSLLGYSSYEQYF
TGTGCCAGCAGTTTACTGGGCTACAGCTCCTACGAGCAGTACTTC
>NA|TRBV5-4|NA|TRBJ1-2
CASSSSWTVNYGYTF
TGTGCCAGCAGCTCATCATGGACAGTCAACTATGGCTACACCTTC
>once|TRBV5-1|TRBD1|TRBJ2-5
CASSKGLSGGRETQYF
TGCGCCAGCAGCAAAGGCCTATCAGGGGGCAGGGAGACCCAGTACTTC
>NA|TRBV6-5|NA|TRBJ2-7
CASRNLGGDSYEQYF
TGTGCCAGCAGGAACCTCGGCGGGGACTCCTACGAGCAGTACTTC
>once|TRBV9|TRBD1|TRBJ1-4
CASSLTRDRRDEKLFF
TGTGCCAGCAGCCTCACCCGGGACAGGAGAGACGAAAAACTGTTTTTT
>NA|TRBV4-1|TRBD1|TRBJ2-7
CASSVRDRAGEQYF
TGCGCCAGCAGCGTCCGGGACAGGGCAGGCGAGCAGTACTTC
>few|TRBV19|TRBD1|TRBJ1-5
CASSTSFGTASNQPQHF
TGTGCCAGTAGTACGTCATTCGGGACAGCTAGCAATCAGCCCCAGCATTTT
>NA|TRBV5-6|NA|TRBJ2-4
CASSSALAKNIQYF
TGTGCCAGCAGTTCGGCGTTAGCCAAAAACATTCAGTACTTC
>NA|TRBV5-1|NA|TRBJ1-4
CASRLPTNEKLFF
TGCGCCAGCCGCCTACCAACTAATGAAAAACTGTTTTTT
>NA|TRBV27|NA|TRBJ2-7
CASSFRDGEQYF
TGTGCCAGCAGTTTTAGGGACGGGGAGCAGTACTTC
>NA|TRBV10-3|TRBD1|TRBJ1-1
CATQGATMNTEAFF
TGTGCCACCCAGGGGGCCACAATGAACACTGAAGCTTTCTTT
>NA|TRBV19|TRBD1|TRBJ1-1
CASSTNRGAEAFF
TGTGCCAGTAGTACCAACAGGGGCGCTGAAGCTTTCTTT
>NA|TRBV4-1|NA|TRBJ2-1
CASSLGESSYNEQFF
TGCGCCAGCAGCCTGGGGGAAAGCTCCTACAATGAGCAGTTCTTC
>NA|TRBV5-1|NA|TRBJ2-7
CASSPRGSGNPYEQYF
TGCGCCAGCAGCCCCAGGGGAAGCGGAAATCCCTACGAGCAGTACTTC
>once|TRBV7-2|NA|TRBJ2-2
CASSRRQRTNTGELFF
TGTGCCAGCAGCCGGAGACAGCGCACGAACACCGGGGAGCTGTTTTTT
>NA|TRBV30|NA|TRBJ2-1
CAWSDGLPRRQFF
TGTGCCTGGAGTGATGGACTACCAAGGAGGCAGTTCTTC
>NA|TRBV2|NA|TRBJ1-1
CASSEYGTDVAEAFF
TGTGCCAGCAGTGAATATGGGACGGACGTCGCTGAAGCTTTCTTT
>NA|TRBV4-1|NA|TRBJ1-5
CASSQGWGGGGNQPQHF
TGCGCCAGCAGCCAAGGGTGGGGTGGGGGTGGCAATCAGCCCCAGCATTTT
>NA|TRBV13|NA|TRBJ1-2
CASSWGSYGYTF
TGTGCCAGCAGCTGGGGTTCCTATGGCTACACCTTC
>NA|TRBV11-3|TRBD1|TRBJ1-4
CASSRGQGGKLFF
TGTGCCAGCAGCCGGGGACAGGGAGGGAAACTGTTTTTT
>NA|TRBV2|TRBD2|TRBJ2-2
CASSPRTSGSGELFF
TGTGCCAGCAGCCCAAGGACTAGCGGGTCCGGGGAGCTGTTTTTT
>NA|TRBV5-6|NA|TRBJ1-5
CASSYGGGDQPQHF
TGTGCCAGCAGCTACGGTGGAGGGGATCAGCCCCAGCATTTT
>NA|TRBV2|NA|TRBJ1-1
CASVSGNTEAFF
TGTGCCAGTGTCTCAGGGAACACTGAAGCTTTCTTT